Listed below are T cell receptor beta chains from one sample, sequenced in a study of blood T cell repertoires in COVID-19. Sequencing used immunoSEQ multiplex PCR; TCRdb keeps in-frame clones, though not all of them. The sample has roughly 260,000 clones; more than 65% are singletons. Source material: peripheral blood. The receptors here all came from a woman aged 35 to 49 with active or convalescent COVID-19. The CDR3 runs from the conserved cysteine through the conserved F or W. The D gene is left open where the match is weak. The size entry is marked missing in some rows and otherwise reads once, few, many or a size class.

J: TRBJ2-1
length: 15
size: few
V: TRBV19
D: TRBD1
DNA: TGTGCCAGTACCCCCCGGGACAGCTCCTACAATGAGCAGTTCTTC
CDR3: CASTPRDSSYNEQFF

J: TRBJ1-2
length: 14
size: once
V: TRBV6-5
D: TRBD1
DNA: TGTGCCAGCAGTTACGCGGGACAGGTTGCTGGCTACACCTTC
CDR3: CASSYAGQVAGYTF

J: TRBJ2-1
length: 13
size: few
V: TRBV10-1
D: -
DNA: TGCGCCAGCAGTGAGTCGTCACAGAATGAGCAGTTCTTC
CDR3: CASSESSQNEQFF

J: TRBJ2-7
length: 14
size: -
V: TRBV27
D: -
DNA: TGTGCCAGCAGTTTTTACGACAGCTCCTACGAGCAGTACTTC
CDR3: CASSFYDSSYEQYF

J: TRBJ1-3
length: 16
size: -
V: TRBV6-6
D: -
DNA: TGTGCCAGCAGTTACTCGCTGTTCGGTTCTGGAAACACCATATATTTT
CDR3: CASSYSLFGSGNTIYF

J: TRBJ2-2
length: 14
size: few
V: TRBV7-2
D: TRBD2
DNA: TGTGCCAGCAGTTGGACTAGTTACACCGGGGAGCTGTTTTTT
CDR3: CASSWTSYTGELFF

J: TRBJ1-2
length: 14
size: -
V: TRBV3-1/TRBV3-2
D: TRBD1
DNA: TGTGCCAGCAGCGCCCGACAGGGGAAGTATGGCTACACCTTC
CDR3: CASSARQGKYGYTF

J: TRBJ1-2
length: 12
size: -
V: TRBV28
D: TRBD1
DNA: TGTGCCAGCAATCGACAGGGGGTTGGCTACACCTTC
CDR3: CASNRQGVGYTF

J: TRBJ1-3
length: 16
size: -
V: TRBV6-1
D: -
DNA: TGTGCCAGCAGTGTGGGCCAGACCAGCTCTGGAAACACCATATATTTT
CDR3: CASSVGQTSSGNTIYF

J: TRBJ1-2
length: 12
size: -
V: TRBV5-6
D: -
DNA: TGTGCCAGCAGCCAACACAGGGTCGGCTACACCTTC
CDR3: CASSQHRVGYTF

J: TRBJ2-3
length: 14
size: few
V: TRBV30
D: -
DNA: TGTGCCTGGAGTGCAGGGAGGAGAACAGATACGCAGTATTTT
CDR3: CAWSAGRRTDTQYF

J: TRBJ2-5
length: 13
size: -
V: TRBV2
D: -
DNA: TGTGCCAGCAAAACGGGGTACCAAGAGACCCAGTACTTC
CDR3: CASKTGYQETQYF

J: TRBJ1-6
length: 18
size: -
V: TRBV27
D: -
DNA: TGTGCCAGCAGTTTAGGTCAGGGACACAGCTCCTATAATTCACCCCTCCACTTT
CDR3: CASSLGQGHSSYNSPLHF

J: TRBJ2-1
length: 14
size: -
V: TRBV5-1
D: TRBD2
DNA: TGCGCCAGCAGGGAAGGACTAGCGGGCAATGAGCAGTTCTTC
CDR3: CASREGLAGNEQFF

J: TRBJ1-1
length: 14
size: -
V: TRBV9
D: -
DNA: TGTGCCAGCAGCGCACAGGGTAAGGGCACTGAAGCTTTCTTT
CDR3: CASSAQGKGTEAFF

J: TRBJ2-3
length: 16
size: -
V: TRBV3-1/TRBV3-2
D: TRBD2
DNA: TGTGCCAGCAGTCTTGGGACTAGCGGGATCACAGATACGCAGTATTTT
CDR3: CASSLGTSGITDTQYF

J: TRBJ1-5
length: 14
size: -
V: TRBV6-1
D: -
DNA: TGTGCCAGCAGACGTGGGGGCCAGGGAGAGCCCCAGCATTTT
CDR3: CASRRGGQGEPQHF

J: TRBJ1-3
length: 15
size: -
V: TRBV3-1/TRBV3-2
D: -
DNA: TGTGCCAGCAGCCATGGACAGTCTTCAGGAAACACCATATATTTT
CDR3: CASSHGQSSGNTIYF

J: TRBJ2-3
length: 14
size: -
V: TRBV7-8
D: TRBD1
DNA: TGTGCCAGCAGCCAGACAGGGATTTTCGATACGCAGTATTTT
CDR3: CASSQTGIFDTQYF

J: TRBJ2-2
length: 13
size: -
V: TRBV28
D: -
DNA: TGTGCCAGCAGTCTCGGGGGCACCGGGGAGCTGTTTTTT
CDR3: CASSLGGTGELFF

J: TRBJ1-5
length: 15
size: -
V: TRBV6-6
D: -
DNA: TGTGCCAGCAAAGAAGGGGGATATAGCAATCAGCCCCAGCATTTT
CDR3: CASKEGGYSNQPQHF

J: TRBJ2-3
length: 15
size: -
V: TRBV6-4
D: TRBD2
DNA: TGTGCCAGCAGTGACTCGTCTAGCGGGACAGATACGCAGTATTTT
CDR3: CASSDSSSGTDTQYF

J: TRBJ2-3
length: 13
size: -
V: TRBV10-1
D: -
DNA: TGCGCCAGCAGTGAGCCAAGCACAGATACGCAGTATTTT
CDR3: CASSEPSTDTQYF

J: TRBJ2-3
length: 15
size: -
V: TRBV5-1
D: -
DNA: TGCGCCAGCAGCTTGGCCCGGACAGAGATAGATACGCAGTATTTT
CDR3: CASSLARTEIDTQYF

J: TRBJ1-6
length: 15
size: -
V: TRBV5-1
D: -
DNA: TGCGCCAGCAGCGCCACAGGGATAGGTTATTCACCCCTCCACTTT
CDR3: CASSATGIGYSPLHF

J: TRBJ2-1
length: 16
size: -
V: TRBV24-1
D: TRBD2
DNA: TGTGCCACCAGTGATGCGCGGGGGGCGTCATACAATGAGCAGTTCTTC
CDR3: CATSDARGASYNEQFF

J: TRBJ2-4
length: 13
size: -
V: TRBV28
D: -
DNA: TGTGCCAGCAGTGGGGCAGGGCAAAACATTCAGTACTTC
CDR3: CASSGAGQNIQYF

J: TRBJ2-1
length: 19
size: -
V: TRBV7-9
D: -
DNA: TGTGCCAGCAGCTTACCTGAGGGCAGCATATTCGGGATGTACAATGAGCAGTTCTTC
CDR3: CASSLPEGSIFGMYNEQFF

J: TRBJ1-6
length: 16
size: -
V: TRBV5-1
D: -
DNA: TGCGCCAGCAGCTTTTCCCCGAGCTCCTATAATTCACCCCTCCACTTT
CDR3: CASSFSPSSYNSPLHF

J: TRBJ1-1
length: 14
size: many
V: TRBV7-3
D: TRBD1
DNA: TGTGCCAGCAGCGGACAGGGGCCGGGGACTGAAGCTTTCTTT
CDR3: CASSGQGPGTEAFF

J: TRBJ1-4
length: 15
size: -
V: TRBV6-1
D: -
DNA: TGTGCCAGCAGTAAAGCAAAGGGGCAGAATGAAAAACTGTTTTTT
CDR3: CASSKAKGQNEKLFF

J: TRBJ2-1
length: 18
size: once
V: TRBV5-1
D: TRBD2
DNA: TGCGCCAGCAGCCAGGGACTAGCGGGGGGGTACGGCTACAATGAGCAGTTCTTC
CDR3: CASSQGLAGGYGYNEQFF

J: TRBJ1-2
length: 17
size: -
V: TRBV3-1/TRBV3-2
D: TRBD1
DNA: TGTGCCAGCAGCCCCCTAGGGGGCCTACGAGCTAACTATGGCTACACCTTC
CDR3: CASSPLGGLRANYGYTF

J: TRBJ2-3
length: 16
size: -
V: TRBV7-3
D: TRBD1
DNA: TGTGCCAGCAGCTTAACATTCGGGACAGGGTTAGATACGCAGTATTTT
CDR3: CASSLTFGTGLDTQYF

J: TRBJ1-1
length: 14
size: few
V: TRBV6-5
D: -
DNA: TGTGCCAGCCGCCTCGTCAGGGAGGATACTGAAGCTTTCTTT
CDR3: CASRLVREDTEAFF

J: TRBJ1-4
length: 14
size: -
V: TRBV7-9
D: -
DNA: TGTGCCAGCAGCGTCACGGCAACTAATGAAAAACTGTTTTTT
CDR3: CASSVTATNEKLFF

J: TRBJ1-2
length: 13
size: -
V: TRBV28
D: TRBD1
DNA: TGTGCCAGCAGTTCCCGACAGGGACAGGGCTACACCTTC
CDR3: CASSSRQGQGYTF

J: TRBJ1-6
length: 16
size: -
V: TRBV6-5
D: -
DNA: TGTGCCAGCAGTTACTCGTACAGCAGATATAATTCACCCCTCCACTTT
CDR3: CASSYSYSRYNSPLHF

J: TRBJ2-3
length: 14
size: -
V: TRBV7-9
D: TRBD2
DNA: TGTGCCAGCAGCCTTAGCGGGGGCTCGGATACGCAGTATTTT
CDR3: CASSLSGGSDTQYF

J: TRBJ2-1
length: 14
size: -
V: TRBV30
D: -
DNA: TGTGCCTGGAGTGTAACTGGGGGCGGCAATGAGCAGTTCTTC
CDR3: CAWSVTGGGNEQFF

J: TRBJ1-2
length: 14
size: -
V: TRBV5-1
D: -
DNA: TGCGCCAGCAGCTTGGAAGGCGAGGCCTATGGCTACACCTTC
CDR3: CASSLEGEAYGYTF